The source of this T cell receptor beta chain is a study of tumour-infiltrating T cells in Burkitt lymphoma. As for the study in general: Productive clonality predicted overall and progression-free survival.

Here immunoSEQ multiplex PCR was the method, and the copy in TCRdb shows in-frame clones only, minus some. The sample carries around 45,000 clones, less than 40% recorded once. This clone appeared a single time. V lost 5 bases and J lost 0, with 9 bases in between. The CDR3 runs to 13 residues. The V gene's germline CDR1 is SGHRS and CDR2 YFSETQ. This TCR came from a human donor with Burkitt lymphoma. The sample consisted of tumor tissue. The chain joins TRBV5-1 to TRBJ2-7, with a possible D match to TRBD1 (5 bases). The CDR3 protein is CASSRTPSYEQYF. The CDR3, as DNA: TGCGCCAGCAGTCGGACACCCTCCTACGAGCAGTACTTC.